This TCR beta chain was sequenced for a study of T cells after posttransplantation cyclophosphamide. Study results and limitations: Donor-recipient repertoire similarity was low at 1-2 months, rising over year one. Skin or GI-infiltrating T cells shared few TRB sequences with blood. TRB clonality was highly associated with recipient CMV seropositivity and reactivation.

The protocol was immunoSEQ multiplex PCR, while the TCRdb copy is restricted to in-frame clones and leaves out a portion. The sample comprises 2,700 or so clones, roughly 70% of which are singletons, and about 40% rests with the top ten. A marrow graft followed busulfan-fludarabine conditioning, with cyclophosphamide on days +3 and +4. The CDR3 has 16 amino acids. Trimming took 0 bases from V and 0 from J; bases not matched to a gene: 4. Germline values: CDR1 SGDLS, CDR2 YYNGEE. In its sample, this clone is medium-sized. Its antigen is still unknown. The rearrangement uses TRBV9 and TRBJ2-7; TRBD1 matches at 9 bases. This TCR derives from a female patient aged 50 to 65 who received an allogeneic stem cell transplant from a related donor, was CMV-positive, and had no GVHD. Some T cells may originate from the graft donor. This specimen was PBMCs, taken after allogeneic stem cell transplant with posttransplant cyclophosphamide. CDR3: CASSVAPTGGSYEQYF. CDR3 nucleotide sequence: TGTGCCAGCAGCGTAGCCCCGACAGGGGGCTCCTACGAGCAGTACTTC.